This TCR beta chain was profiled in a study of T-cell reconstitution after alpha-beta-depleted transplantation in children. Study observations and caveats: From surviving recipient T cells and thymic progenitors came the high day-60 TCRbeta diversity observed in some patients. T-cell counts and diversity at one year post-transplant came mainly from newly produced T cells. Approximately two months post-transplant, alpha-beta T cells reportedly originated from several hundred expanded graft clones.

Comment on this clonotype: The antigen remains undetermined.

Trimming cost V 3 bases and J 8 bases, with 17 bases left between them. CDR1 is DFQATT and CDR2 is SNEGSKA in the germline V gene (reference sequence). The CDR3 extends over 14 amino acids. Preparing the TCRbeta library involved the use of unique molecular identifiers. A single record per CDR3 protein comes from TCRdb applying MiXCR to the PCR reads. The sample contains approximately 500,000 distinct CDR3 sequences, 8% to 11% of which appear only once. The specimen was PBMCs, collected before TCRalphabeta/CD19-depleted stem cell transplant. The sequence was collected from a child aged 2-9 years with inherited bone marrow failure, due to receive a stem cell transplant. V usage is TRBV20-1 and J usage is TRBJ2-1; D gene unclear. CDR3 protein: CSASYAAGSDEQFF. CDR3 bases: TGCAGTGCTAGTTATGCGGCAGGATCGGATGAGCAGTTCTTC.